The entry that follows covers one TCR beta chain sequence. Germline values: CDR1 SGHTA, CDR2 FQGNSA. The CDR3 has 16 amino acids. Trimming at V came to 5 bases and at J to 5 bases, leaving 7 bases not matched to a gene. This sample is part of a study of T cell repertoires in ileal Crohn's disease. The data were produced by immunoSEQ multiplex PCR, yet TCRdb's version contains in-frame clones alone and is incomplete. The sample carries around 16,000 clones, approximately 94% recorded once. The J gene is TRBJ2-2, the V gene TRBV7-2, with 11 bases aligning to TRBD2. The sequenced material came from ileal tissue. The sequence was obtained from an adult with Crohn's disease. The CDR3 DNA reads TGTGCCAGCAGCCGTAGCGGGGGGGATAGGACCGGGGAGCTGTTTTTT. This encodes CASSRSGGDRTGELFF.